These 32 T cell receptor beta chains were sequenced from one sample in a study of blood T cell repertoires in COVID-19. TCRdb keeps only in-frame clones here, not all; method: immunoSEQ multiplex PCR. The data show some 80,000 clones, less than 90% seen once. Sequenced input: peripheral blood. The receptor set was obtained from a man between 50 and 59 years old with acute or convalescent COVID-19.

The V and J genes are TRBV5-8 and TRBJ2-7; TRBD1 might be the D (6 bases). CDR1 is SGHTS, CDR2 YDEGEE, per germline. This CDR3 region has 15 residues. V gave up 4 bases and J gave up 5 bases, with 19 bases separating them. CDR3 protein: CASSKGWVPGDEQYF. The CDR3 bases are TGTGCCAGCAGCAAGGGATGGGTTCCAGGGGACGAGCAGTACTTC.

The CDR3 here is CASTPLETQYF. The CDR3 coding sequence is TGTGCCAGCACCCCGTTGGAGACCCAGTACTTC. The chain links TRBV7-6 to TRBJ2-5; D ambiguous. Trimming cost V 7 bases and J 5 bases, with 8 bases left between them. CDR3 length: 11 amino acids. Germline assignment: CDR1 SGHVS and CDR2 FNYEAQ.

V and J are TRBV5-1 and TRBJ2-5, with 7 bases fitting TRBD2. The germline V gene encodes CDR1 SGHRS and CDR2 YFSETQ. The J segment lost 5 bases and the V segment lost 4 bases, leaving 8 bases of the junction unmatched. This CDR3 contains 14 residues. The chain's CDR3 is CASSRNLGGETQYF. The CDR3 DNA follows: TGCGCCAGCAGCCGCAACTTGGGGGGGGAGACCCAGTACTTC.

The chain is built from TRBV4-2 and TRBJ1-6; 8 positions agree with TRBD1. The V gene's germline CDR1 is LGHNA and CDR2 YNFKEQ. This CDR3 is 14 amino acids long. V lost 5 bases and J lost 10; bases outside the gene matches: 7. CDR3: CASSMPGGGSPLHF. The DNA for the CDR3 is TGTGCCAGCAGCATGCCAGGGGGCGGATCACCCCTCCACTTT.

The chain uses TRBV6-5 and TRBJ1-1, with TRBD1 matching 8 bases. CDR1 MNHEY and CDR2 SVGAGI come from the germline V gene. V lost 6 bases and J lost 4; bases outside the gene matches: 7. The length of the CDR3 is 14 residues. The CDR3, as DNA: TGTGCCAGCAGCCTCAGGGGGCCGGGCACTGAAGCTTTCTTT. This translates into CASSLRGPGTEAFF.

This clone was observed once. The chain joins TRBV4-3 to TRBJ2-7; 7 bases match TRBD1. Trimming at V came to 2 bases and at J to 6 bases, leaving 4 bases not matched to a gene. Per germline, CDR1 LGHNA and CDR2 YSLEER. There are 13 residues in the CDR3. The CDR3 DNA follows: TGCGCCAGCAGCCAACGACAGGGCCCCGAGCAGTACTTC. Encoded protein: CASSQRQGPEQYF.

The chain links TRBV19 to TRBJ2-2; TRBD1 matches at 8 bases. This CDR3 region has 15 residues. Germline loops: CDR1 LNHDA, CDR2 SQIVND (reference sequence). Losses at the gene ends were 8 bases for V and 0 bases for J; bases not matched to a gene: 5. The CDR3 DNA reads TGTGCCAGTTTTAGGACAGGGACGAACACCGGGGAGCTGTTTTTT. It encodes CASFRTGTNTGELFF.

The chain has TRBV28 and TRBJ2-7, with 9 nucleotides matching TRBD1. The CDR3 extends over 13 amino acids. J was trimmed by 4 bases and V by 10 bases; bases with no gene match: 8. CDR1 and CDR2 from the germline V gene are MDHEN and SYDVKM. This CDR3 reads CAIMPGQGYEQYF. CDR3 sequence (DNA): TGTGCCATTATGCCGGGACAGGGATACGAGCAGTACTTC.

The chain links TRBV19 to TRBJ1-1, with 9 bases that match TRBD1. The V gene end was trimmed by 7 bases and the J gene end by 0 bases; junction bases not matched to a gene: 6. Germline CDR1 and CDR2: LNHDA and SQIVND (reference sequence). The length of the CDR3 is 15 residues. DNA of the CDR3: TGTGCCAGTACGAGACAGGGGGGAATGAACACTGAAGCTTTCTTT. Its protein product is CASTRQGGMNTEAFF.

J is TRBJ2-5 and V is TRBV28, with D tentatively TRBD2 (6 bases). Germline lookup yields CDR1 MDHEN and CDR2 SYDVKM. The CDR3 runs 14 residues. The CDR3 region is CASRDGSFQETQYF. CDR3 coding DNA: TGTGCTAGCCGGGACGGGAGCTTCCAAGAGACCCAGTACTTC.

The rearrangement uses TRBV5-4 and TRBJ1-5; 7 bases match TRBD1. V dropped 4 bases and J dropped 5; count of bases not matched to a gene: 3. Germline CDR1 is SGHNT and CDR2 is YYREEE (reference sequence). This CDR3 spans 13 amino acids. Written as DNA, the CDR3 is TGTGCCAGCAGCAGAGACAGGGATCAGCCCCAGCATTTT. Translated, it gives CASSRDRDQPQHF.

Ten or more counts support this clone. The gene calls are TRBV13 and TRBJ1-6; D ambiguous. Germline CDR1 is PRHDT and CDR2 is FYEKMQ (reference sequence). V dropped 3 bases and J dropped 4 bases, with 10 bases sitting between them. The CDR3 runs 15 residues. The DNA of the CDR3 is TGTGCCAGCAGCTTTATCAGATCTTATAATTCACCCCTCCACTTT. It codes for CASSFIRSYNSPLHF.

The V call is TRBV5-1, the J call TRBJ2-4, with 7 nucleotides matching TRBD1. The CDR3 runs 19 residues. CDR1 and CDR2 from the germline V gene are SGHRS and YFSETQ. With 5 bases clipped from V and 0 bases from J, the junction kept 17 bases outside the gene matches. The CDR3 here is CASRERQGILLVAKNIQYF. CDR3 in DNA: TGCGCCAGCAGGGAACGACAGGGAATCCTATTAGTAGCCAAAAACATTCAGTACTTC.

This clone was detected only once. The CDR3 sequence is CASSWGHYEQYF. The CDR3 nucleotides read TGTGCCAGCAGCTGGGGACATTACGAGCAGTACTTC. The V gene is TRBV11-2, the J gene TRBJ2-7; D may be TRBD1 (6 bases). The germline gives CDR1 SGHAT, CDR2 FQNNGV. The CDR3 is made up of 12 amino acids. Trimming cost V 4 bases and J 4 bases, with 8 bases left between them.

The DNA of the CDR3 is TGTGCCAGCAGTTACATGAGGGTAAGCTCCTACAATGAGCAGTTCTTC. Its translation: CASSYMRVSSYNEQFF. This chain uses TRBV6-5 with TRBJ2-1; D possibly corresponds to TRBD2 (5 bases). With 2 bases removed from V and 0 bases from J, the gap between germline ends came to 11 bases. Germline lookup yields CDR1 MNHEY and CDR2 SVGAGI. The CDR3 extends over 16 amino acids.

The count of this clone is one. The rearrangement links TRBV6-5 to TRBJ1-1; weak D call: TRBD1 (5 bases). CDR1 is MNHEY and CDR2 is SVGAGI in the germline V gene. Trimming removed 2 bases from V and 5 bases from J, with 12 bases in between. The CDR3 is made up of 14 amino acids. In DNA, the CDR3 is TGTGCCAGCAGTTACCGCCTGGGGGGAACTGAAGCTTTCTTT. This translates into CASSYRLGGTEAFF.

The chain recombines TRBV3-1 (or the pseudogene TRBV3-2) with TRBJ1-5, with a weak D call TRBD1 (6 bases). This CDR3 has 15 residues. The germline V gene has CDR1 LGHDT and CDR2 YNNKEL (reference sequence). V lost 2 bases and J lost 7, with 15 bases in between. The CDR3 sequence is CASSQNSGTNQPQHF. CDR3 nucleotides: TGTGCCAGCAGCCAAAACTCCGGGACAAACCAGCCCCAGCATTTT.

The V call is TRBV9, the J call TRBJ1-3; no clear D gene. Germline-derived CDR1 and CDR2 are SGDLS and YYNGEE. This CDR3 region has 13 residues. The V end was cut by 5 bases, the J end by 0 bases, with 6 bases between. The CDR3 protein is CASSQASGNTIYF. CDR3 sequence (DNA): TGTGCCAGCAGTCAGGCCTCTGGAAACACCATATATTTT. The full variable domain, with the rest looked up from reference TRBV9 and TRBJ1-3, is DSGVTQTPKHLITATGQRVTLRCSPRSGDLSVYWYQQSLDQGLQFLIQYYNGEERAKGNILERFSAQQFPDLHSELNLSSLELGDSALYFCASSQASGNTIYFGEGSWLTVV.

The chain uses TRBV6-2 or TRBV6-3 and TRBJ1-2; possible D gene TRBD1, 5 bases. The germline V gene has CDR1 MNHEY and CDR2 SVGEGT. V was shortened by 5 bases and J by 3 bases, with 16 bases between the two germline ends. The CDR3 runs 15 residues. The CDR3: CASSKDSPRYYGYTF. CDR3 in DNA: TGTGCCAGCAGTAAAGACAGTCCTCGATACTATGGCTACACCTTC.

The chain joins TRBV27 to TRBJ1-1; D not resolved. Germline CDR1 is MNHEY and CDR2 is SMNVEV (reference sequence). V lost 6 bases and J lost 1, with 9 bases in between. CDR3 length equals 13 residues. The CDR3 reads CASRAGPNTEAFF. Written as DNA, the CDR3 is TGTGCCAGCAGGGCGGGCCCGAACACTGAAGCTTTCTTT.

The chain joins TRBV6-5 to TRBJ2-7; a possible D gene is TRBD2 (5 bases). This CDR3 contains 16 residues. The V gene lost 0 bases and the J gene lost 0 bases, with 12 bases spanning the gap. Looked up from germline, CDR1 is MNHEY and CDR2 is SVGAGI. The CDR3 DNA reads as TGTGCCAGCAGTTACTCGCGGCGGGCTAGCTCCTACGAGCAGTACTTC. Translated: CASSYSRRASSYEQYF.

The chain links TRBV7-9 to TRBJ1-2, with 7 bases matching TRBD1. Looked up from germline, CDR1 is SEHNR and CDR2 is FQNEAQ (reference sequence). The CDR3 has 13 residues. V was clipped by 6 bases and J by 3 bases; unmatched bases: 4. Written as DNA, the CDR3 is TGTGCCAGCAGTCTAGGACAGGACTATGGCTACACCTTC. It yields the protein CASSLGQDYGYTF.

The sample holds one count of this clone. The chain recombines TRBV6-5 with TRBJ2-3, with a possible D match to TRBD2 (5 bases). V was clipped by 0 bases and J by 0 bases, with 7 bases between them. Germline CDR1 MNHEY, CDR2 SVGAGI. The CDR3 runs 15 residues. The CDR3 here is CASSYSRASTDTQYF. Written as DNA, the CDR3 is TGTGCCAGCAGTTACTCGCGGGCTAGCACAGATACGCAGTATTTT.

This chain uses TRBV20-1 with TRBJ2-5; maybe TRBD2 (7 bases). The CDR3 runs to 15 residues. Per the germline V gene, CDR1 is DFQATT and CDR2 is SNEGSKA (reference sequence). Trimming took off 3 bases at V and 4 bases at J, with 18 bases between the two ends. CDR3 nucleotides: TGCAGTGCTAGTAAGGGGGGGGCGGGCGGAGAGACCCAGTACTTC. Translated, it gives CSASKGGAGGETQYF.

The V gene is TRBV7-2, the J gene TRBJ2-5; 11 bases agree with TRBD1. The trim removed 1 base at V and 1 base at J, leaving 2 bases unmatched. Germline V gives CDR1 SGHTA, CDR2 FQGNSA. The CDR3 is 16 amino acids. The CDR3 DNA is TGTGCCAGCAGCTTAGAAGGGACAGGGGGCCAAGAGACCCAGTACTTC. Translating gives CASSLEGTGGQETQYF.

V and J are TRBV4-3 and TRBJ1-5, with 9 nucleotides matching TRBD1. The CDR3 consists of 15 residues. J gave up 7 bases and V 0 bases, and 4 bases lay outside the gene matches. CDR1 and CDR2 from the germline V gene are LGHNA and YSLEER. CDR3 protein: CASSQDGQGKQPQHF. The CDR3 DNA follows: TGCGCCAGCAGCCAAGATGGACAGGGGAAACAGCCCCAGCATTTT.

This chain connects TRBV19 to TRBJ2-1, with TRBD1 as a possible D gene (9 bases). The CDR3 consists of 16 residues. The germline V gene has CDR1 LNHDA and CDR2 SQIVND (reference sequence). Trimming pared 7 bases from V and 4 bases from J, leaving 20 bases between. The CDR3 reads CASKIAGQGFYNEQFF. The CDR3 nucleotides are TGTGCCAGTAAAATAGCGGGACAGGGTTTTTACAATGAGCAGTTCTTC.

This chain connects TRBV4-1 to TRBJ2-7; possibly TRBD2 for D (5 bases). The V gene lost 0 bases and the J gene lost 4 bases, with 13 bases spanning the gap. There are 15 residues in the CDR3. Germline V gene data show CDR1 as MGHRA and CDR2 as YSYEKL. The CDR3 loop is CASSQEGLAAYEQYF. For the CDR3, the DNA is TGCGCCAGCAGCCAAGAGGGCCTAGCCGCATACGAGCAGTACTTC.

The gene calls are TRBV7-2 and TRBJ1-1; tentative D call: TRBD1 (5 bases). V was shortened by 2 bases and J by 11 bases, with 12 bases between the two germline ends. The CDR3 consists of 12 residues. Germline V lookup: CDR1 SGHTA, CDR2 FQGNSA. The DNA of the CDR3 is TGTGCCAGCAGCTTACCTCGGGGGTCGGCTTTCTTT. This translates into CASSLPRGSAFF.

The chain links TRBV28 to TRBJ1-1; possible D gene TRBD1, 5 bases. The germline V and J ends were trimmed by 7 bases and 0 bases, with 15 bases remaining between them. Germline values: CDR1 MDHEN, CDR2 SYDVKM. The CDR3 is made up of 15 amino acids. The DNA for the CDR3 is TGTGCCAGCACCCCTTGGGGGGAGGTGAACACTGAAGCTTTCTTT. Translating gives CASTPWGEVNTEAFF.

This chain joins TRBV4-3 and TRBJ2-7, with TRBD2 identical over 7 bases. The germline gives CDR1 LGHNA, CDR2 YSLEER. Germline trimming cut 5 bases from V and 2 bases from J; bases unmatched to any gene: 9. This CDR3 contains 15 residues. The CDR3 DNA reads TGCGCCAGCAGCAGGGAAGCGGGGAGCCCCTACGAGCAGTACTTC. Translation gives CASSREAGSPYEQYF.

This clone was observed a single time. The DNA of the CDR3 is TGTGCCAGCAGCGTCGGGACAGGACCTTTTATCTCCTACGAGCAGTACTTC. Translation gives CASSVGTGPFISYEQYF. This chain joins TRBV21-1 and TRBJ2-7; TRBD1 is the table's D call, not checked against the DNA. TRBV21-1 corresponds to a pseudogene. This CDR3 region has 17 residues.